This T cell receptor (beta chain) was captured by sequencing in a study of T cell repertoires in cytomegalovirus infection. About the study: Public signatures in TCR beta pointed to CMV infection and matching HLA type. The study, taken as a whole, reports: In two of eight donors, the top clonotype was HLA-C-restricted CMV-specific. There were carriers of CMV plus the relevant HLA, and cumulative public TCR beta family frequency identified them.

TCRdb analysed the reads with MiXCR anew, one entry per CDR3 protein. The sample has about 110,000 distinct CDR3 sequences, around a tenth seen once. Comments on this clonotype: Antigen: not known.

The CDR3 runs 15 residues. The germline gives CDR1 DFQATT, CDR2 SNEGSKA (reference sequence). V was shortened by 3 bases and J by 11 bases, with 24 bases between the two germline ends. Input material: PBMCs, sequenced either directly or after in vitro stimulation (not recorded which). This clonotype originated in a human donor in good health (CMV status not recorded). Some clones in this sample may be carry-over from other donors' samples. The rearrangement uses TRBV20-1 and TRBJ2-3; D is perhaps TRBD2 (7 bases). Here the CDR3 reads CSASPGGGSPFKQYF. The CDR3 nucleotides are TGCAGTGCTAGTCCCGGCGGGGGCAGCCCGTTCAAGCAGTATTTT.